One T cell receptor beta chain is described in this entry. The sample originates from a study of OX40 agonist ivuxolimab in advanced cancers. Baseline, cycle 4 day 1, and cycle 7 day 1 were the blood sampling points. This CDR3 spans 17 amino acids. The ends lost 6 bases at V and 0 bases at J; junction bases unmatched: 8. Germline V gives CDR1 SNHLY, CDR2 FYNNEI. Method: immunoSEQ multiplex PCR; TCRdb's copy keeps in-frame clones and lacks some. The data contain some 50,000 clones, over 65% of them seen just once; the ten biggest clones take up 3% to 4%. The sample here was CD4+ or CD8+ T cells sorted from blood, taken in a trial of the OX40 agonist ivuxolimab. The chain employs TRBV2 and TRBJ2-6; TRBD1 matches at 7 bases. The TCR comes from an adult with an advanced solid tumor such as melanoma, head and neck, liver or kidney cancer. The CDR3 nucleotides read TGTGCCAGCAGGAAAGGGGGCGGAGGCTCTGGGGCCAACGTCCTGACTTTC. Translation: CASRKGGGGSGANVLTF.